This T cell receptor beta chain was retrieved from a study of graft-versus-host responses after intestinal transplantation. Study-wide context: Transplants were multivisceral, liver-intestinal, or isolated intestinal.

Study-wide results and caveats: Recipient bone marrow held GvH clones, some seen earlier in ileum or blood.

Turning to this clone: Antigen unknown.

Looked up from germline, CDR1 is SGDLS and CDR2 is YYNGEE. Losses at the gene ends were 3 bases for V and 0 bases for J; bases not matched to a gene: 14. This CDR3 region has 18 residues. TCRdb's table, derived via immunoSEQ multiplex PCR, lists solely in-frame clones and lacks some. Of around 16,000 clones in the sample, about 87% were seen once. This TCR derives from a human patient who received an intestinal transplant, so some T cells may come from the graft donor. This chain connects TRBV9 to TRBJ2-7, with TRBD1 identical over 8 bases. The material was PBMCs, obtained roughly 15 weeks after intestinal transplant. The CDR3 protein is CASSGQAGGAIGSYEQYF. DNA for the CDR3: TGTGCCAGCAGCGGCCAGGCAGGGGGCGCAATAGGCTCCTACGAGCAGTACTTC. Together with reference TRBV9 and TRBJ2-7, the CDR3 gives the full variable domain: DSGVTQTPKHLITATGQRVTLRCSPRSGDLSVYWYQQSLDQGLQFLIQYYNGEERAKGNILERFSAQQFPDLHSELNLSSLELGDSALYFCASSGQAGGAIGSYEQYFGPGTRLTVT.